Presented here are 8 T cell receptor beta chains from one specimen sequenced in a study of low-dose radiotherapy and immunotherapy resistance in tumors. The time point denotes: after trial treatment. This sample's treatment: LDRT plus nivolumab, ipilimumab, low-dose cyclophosphamide and aspirin (RACIN trial). Covering alpha and beta chains, TRAV- and TRBV-specific primers were used for the first-strand cDNA. Both a constant-region primer and a V-primer adapter served to amplify TCRs across roughly 21 PCR cycles. TCRdb re-derived calls from the reads in MiXCR, one entry per CDR3 protein. Counted here are 75,000 to 95,000 distinct CDR3 sequences, less than 25% occurring once; the ten biggest clones make up over 10%. The sequences come from PBMCs, collected after low-dose radiotherapy plus immunotherapy. Receptor source: a female donor with ovarian cancer.

This clonotype was recorded at least ten times. The V gene is TRBV19, the J gene TRBJ2-5; 10 nucleotides line up with TRBD2. This CDR3 comprises 18 residues. V lost 1 base, J lost 0 bases, and 8 bases stayed unmatched. Germline CDR1 LNHDA, CDR2 SQIVND (reference sequence). Here the CDR3 DNA reads TGTGCCAGTAGTATAGTGTGGGCTAGCGGGAGTTACCAAGAGACCCAGTACTTC. It is translated as CASSIVWASGSYQETQYF.

This clonotype has only a few counts. The chain joins TRBV24-1 to TRBJ1-1; D gene ambiguous. Trimming stripped 4 bases from V and 4 bases from J, with 9 bases between. The CDR3 runs to 13 residues. Germline CDR1 and CDR2: KGHDR and SFDVKD. CDR3 coding DNA: TGTGCCACCAGTGAGCGGTGGGGCACTGAAGCTTTCTTT. Translated: CATSERWGTEAFF.

This clonotype occurred many times. The rearrangement uses TRBV7-8 and TRBJ1-4; a possible D gene is TRBD1 (6 bases). The CDR3 length is 15 residues. With 1 base removed from V and 8 bases from J, the gap between germline ends came to 14 bases. Germline CDR1 SGHVS, CDR2 FQNEAQ. CDR3 coding DNA: TGTGCCAGCAGCTTAGTGCAGGGGTGGGAAGAAAAACTGTTTTTT. It specifies CASSLVQGWEEKLFF.

In the case of this clonotype: This probably arose from a read error, given a far larger clone one base away. This chain connects TRBV27 to TRBJ2-1, with 14 positions matching TRBD2. Germline V gives CDR1 MNHEY, CDR2 SMNVEV (reference sequence). This CDR3 comprises 18 residues. With 4 bases clipped from V and 10 bases from J, the junction kept 15 bases outside the gene matches. The CDR3 DNA reads as TGTGCCAGCAGTTCAACTCCGGGACTAGCGGGGGTCTCCTACGAGCAGTTCTTC. This gives the protein CASSSTPGLAGVSYEQFF.

The sample holds many counts of this clonotype. The chain couples TRBV19 to TRBJ2-3, with D maybe TRBD2 (6 bases). Trimming removed 6 bases at V and 5 bases at J, with 15 bases between. This CDR3 is built from 14 residues. Germline V CDR1 and CDR2: LNHDA, SQIVND (reference sequence). Written as DNA, the CDR3 is TGTGCCAGTAGGCCCGGGGGAGGTAAAGATACGCAGTATTTT. This encodes CASRPGGGKDTQYF. The full variable domain, completed using reference TRBV19 and TRBJ2-3, is DGGITQSPKYLFRKEGQNVTLSCEQNLNHDAMYWYRQDPGQGLRLIYYSQIVNDFQKGDIAEGYSVSREKKESFPLTVTSAQKNPTAFYLCASRPGGGKDTQYFGPGTRLTVL.

This clonotype has a count of ten or more. V gene TRBV4-3 combines with J gene TRBJ2-1; 7 nucleotides match TRBD2. J gave up 1 base and V 0 bases, and 0 bases lay outside the gene matches. The CDR3 length is 15 residues. Germline CDR1 LGHNA, CDR2 YSLEER. CDR3 residues: CASSQDGGSYNEQFF. In DNA form, the CDR3 reads TGCGCCAGCAGCCAAGACGGGGGGTCCTACAATGAGCAGTTCTTC.

This clonotype was seen at least ten times. V and J are TRBV4-1 and TRBJ2-1; the D gene is possibly TRBD1 (5 bases). The V and J ends lost 1 base and 8 bases respectively, with 9 bases between them. This CDR3 spans 13 amino acids. Germline CDR1 reads MGHRA; CDR2 reads YSYEKL. CDR3 DNA: TGCGCCAGCAGCCAAGTCCCCAGGGATGAGCAGTTCTTC. This codes for CASSQVPRDEQFF.

This clonotype was counted at least ten times. The V gene is TRBV23-1, the J gene TRBJ2-1; TRBD2 aligns across 7 bases. TRBV23-1 is reported as an ORF; its role is uncertain. J gave up 5 bases and V 2 bases, and 3 bases lay outside the gene matches. This CDR3 is 14 amino acids long. The DNA of the CDR3 is TGCGCCAGCAGTCAACGGGACTACGACAATGAGCAGTTCTTC. Its translation is CASSQRDYDNEQFF.